The TCR beta chain described here comes from a study of shared clonotypes between healthy human individuals. Measured with immunoSEQ multiplex PCR; TCRdb has only the in-frame clones, and not every one. This table has approximately 460,000 clones, more than 70% appearing once. V was pared by 0 bases and J by 4 bases, with 3 bases of the junction left unmatched. There are 14 residues in the CDR3. Germline V lookup: CDR1 SGHTA, CDR2 FQGNSA. The source material was PBMCs. V gene TRBV7-2 combines with J gene TRBJ2-7, with 7 bases lining up with TRBD2. The sequence was obtained from a middle-aged woman in good health. Some clones in this sample may be carry-over from other donors' samples. The CDR3 DNA reads as TGTGCCAGCAGCTTAGCGGGAGGGAGGTACGAGCAGTACTTC. Translating gives CASSLAGGRYEQYF.